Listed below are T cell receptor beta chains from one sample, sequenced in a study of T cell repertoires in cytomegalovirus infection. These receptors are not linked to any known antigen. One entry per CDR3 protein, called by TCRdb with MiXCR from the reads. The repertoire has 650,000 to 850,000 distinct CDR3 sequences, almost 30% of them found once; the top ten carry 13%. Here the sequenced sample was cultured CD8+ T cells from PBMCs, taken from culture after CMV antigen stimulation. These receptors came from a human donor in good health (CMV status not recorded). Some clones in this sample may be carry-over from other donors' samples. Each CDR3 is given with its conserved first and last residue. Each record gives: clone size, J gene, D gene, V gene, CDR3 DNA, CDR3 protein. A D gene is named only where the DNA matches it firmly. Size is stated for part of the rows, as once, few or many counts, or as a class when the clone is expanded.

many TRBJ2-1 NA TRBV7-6 TGTGCCAGCAGCTTAGGGCCCCATGGGTACAATGAGCAGTTCTTC CASSLGPHGYNEQFF
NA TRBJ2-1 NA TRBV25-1 TGTGCCAGCAGTGATTATTTCGCTGAGCAGTTCTTC CASSDYFAEQFF
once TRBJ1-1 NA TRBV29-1 TGCAGCGTTCTATTCGACAGGAACACTGAAGCTTTCTTT CSVLFDRNTEAFF
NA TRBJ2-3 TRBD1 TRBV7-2 TGTGCCAACAGCTTAGTGACAGGGGGTTTAGATACGCAGTATTTT CANSLVTGGLDTQYF
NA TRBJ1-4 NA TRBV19 TGTGCCAGTAGTACCAATGGACGGCTAGTGAAACTGTTTTTT CASSTNGRLVKLFF
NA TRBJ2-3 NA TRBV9 TGTGCCAGCAGCGTAGAGGGTCGTTTGGATACGCAGTATTTT CASSVEGRLDTQYF
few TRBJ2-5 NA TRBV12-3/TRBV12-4 TGTGCCAGCAGCTTACGATTCACAGGGTACCAAGAGACCCAGTACTTC CASSLRFTGYQETQYF
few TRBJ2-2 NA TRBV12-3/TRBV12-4 TGTGCCAGCATGCCCCTTGACAGATCCACCGGGGAGCTGTTTTTT CASMPLDRSTGELFF
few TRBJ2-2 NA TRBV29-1 TGCAGCGTTGCACGGGGGAACACCGGGGAGCTGTTTTTT CSVARGNTGELFF
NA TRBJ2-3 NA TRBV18 TGTGCCAGCTCACCCTCCACCGGGGCGGTCTTCACAGATACGCAGTATTTT CASSPSTGAVFTDTQYF
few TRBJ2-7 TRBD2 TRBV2 TGTGCCAGCAGTGAAACCAGCGGGGCCCTCTACGAGCAGTACTTC CASSETSGALYEQYF
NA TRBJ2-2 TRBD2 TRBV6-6 TGTGCCAGCAGTTACTTCAAACGGGGGGGCCCCACCGGGGAGCTGTTTTTT CASSYFKRGGPTGELFF
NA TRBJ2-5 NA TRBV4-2 TGTGCCAGCAGCCAAGAAGGATTCCAAGAGACCCAGTACTTC CASSQEGFQETQYF
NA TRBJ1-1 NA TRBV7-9 TGTGCCAGCAGCTTGAAGGGGGTCAGGATGAACACTGAAGCTTTCTTT CASSLKGVRMNTEAFF
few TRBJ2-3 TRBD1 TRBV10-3 TGTGCCATCAGTGAGTCGACAGGGGTTGTAGATACGCAGTATTTT CAISESTGVVDTQYF
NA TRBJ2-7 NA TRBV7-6 TGTGCCAGCAGCTTAGGAGGGGGTATTGGCGAGCAGTACTTC CASSLGGGIGEQYF
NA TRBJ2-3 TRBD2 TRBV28 TGTGCCAGCTTCTTGGGGACTAGGTGGTATTTT CASFLGTRWYF
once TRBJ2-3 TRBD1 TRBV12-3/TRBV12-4 TGTGCCAGCAGTTTTAAAGCAGGGGGCAGGTCAGATACGCAGTATTTT CASSFKAGGRSDTQYF
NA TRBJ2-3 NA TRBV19 TGTGCCAGTAGCCTCTGGGGCCGGACCACAGATACGCAGTATTTT CASSLWGRTTDTQYF
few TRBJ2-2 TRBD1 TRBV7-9 TGTGCCAGCAGTAACCGGGACAGGGATAGCACCGGGGAGCTGTTTTTT CASSNRDRDSTGELFF
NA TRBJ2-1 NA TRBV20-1 TGCAGTGCTAGAGGGGCAGGGTATGAGCAGTTCTTC CSARGAGYEQFF
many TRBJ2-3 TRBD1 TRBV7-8 TGTGCCACTATTGGAGACAGGGGCACAGATACGCAGTATTTT CATIGDRGTDTQYF
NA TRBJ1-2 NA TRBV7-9 TGTGCCAGCAGCCTTGCTGGGGACGGGGTAGATGGCTACACCTTC CASSLAGDGVDGYTF
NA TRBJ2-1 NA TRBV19 TGTGCCAGTACCTTCCGAGGGCCCTACAATGAGCAGTTCTTC CASTFRGPYNEQFF
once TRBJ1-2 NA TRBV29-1 TGCAGCGTTGAATCGGCAGGGTATGGCTACACCTTC CSVESAGYGYTF
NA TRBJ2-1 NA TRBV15 TGTGCCACCAGCGGGGAGATCATCTACAATGAGCAGTTCTTC CATSGEIIYNEQFF
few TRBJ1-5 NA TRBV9 TGTGCCAGCAGCAAAGGGACGGGAGGCAATCAGCCCCAGCATTTT CASSKGTGGNQPQHF
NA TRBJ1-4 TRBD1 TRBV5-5 TGTGCCAGCAGCTTGGCAGGGACAGGGCGTGAAAAACTGTTTTTT CASSLAGTGREKLFF
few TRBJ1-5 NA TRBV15 TGTGCCACCAGCAGAGATCTGGGGGCAGAGAAGCCCCAGCATTTT CATSRDLGAEKPQHF
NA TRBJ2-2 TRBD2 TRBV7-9 TGTGCCAGCAGCGGCCCGGGGGGGGCCCCCGGGGAGCTGTTTTTT CASSGPGGAPGELFF
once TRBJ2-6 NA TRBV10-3 TGTGCCATCCTTTCGGGACATCGCTCTGGGGCCAACGTCCTGACTTTC CAILSGHRSGANVLTF
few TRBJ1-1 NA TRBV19 TGTGCCAGTAGAAGCTGGCGGGATGCTGAAGCTTTCTTT CASRSWRDAEAFF
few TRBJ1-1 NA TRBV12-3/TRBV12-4 TGTGCCAGCAGCCCAGGACGGTGGGGAGACACTGAAGCTTTCTTT CASSPGRWGDTEAFF
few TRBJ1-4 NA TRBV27 TGTGCCAGCAGTTTCTCACACGGACCGCCACCAAATGAAAAACTGTTTTTT CASSFSHGPPPNEKLFF
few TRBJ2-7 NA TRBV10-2 TGCGCCAGCAGTGATAGACATTTCTACGAGCAGTACTTC CASSDRHFYEQYF
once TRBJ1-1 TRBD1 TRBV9 TGTGCCAGCAGCGACCGACAGGGGGGCACTGAAGCTTTCTTT CASSDRQGGTEAFF
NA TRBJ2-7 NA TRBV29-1 TGCAGCGTTGAAGGCTTGGCAGGGGAGAACTACGAGCAGTACTTC CSVEGLAGENYEQYF
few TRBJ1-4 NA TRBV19 TGTGCCAGTAGTATTCGACGGCAAGTTGCAACTAATGAAAAACTGTTTTTT CASSIRRQVATNEKLFF
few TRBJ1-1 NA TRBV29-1 TGCAGCGTAAACAGTTTGAACACTGAAGCTTTCTTT CSVNSLNTEAFF
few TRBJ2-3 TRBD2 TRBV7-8 TGTGCCAGCAGCTTAGAGGGACTAGCTCTTAGCACAGATACGCAGTATTTT CASSLEGLALSTDTQYF
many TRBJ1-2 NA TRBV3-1 TGTGCCAGCAGCCAAGAAGGGGCGTATGGCTACACCTTC CASSQEGAYGYTF
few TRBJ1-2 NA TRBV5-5 TGTGCCAGCAGCTTGGCAGGGCTTGGCTATGGCTACACCTTC CASSLAGLGYGYTF
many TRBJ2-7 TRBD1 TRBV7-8 TGTGCCAGCAGCTATTACAGGGGGGCGTCCTACGAGCAGTACTTC CASSYYRGASYEQYF
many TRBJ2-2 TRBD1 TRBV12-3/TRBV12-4 TGTGCCAGCAGTCCGGGACAGACCCTCGGGGAGCTGTTTTTT CASSPGQTLGELFF
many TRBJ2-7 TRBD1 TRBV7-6 TGTGCCAGCAGCTCAGGGACAGGGGCCTACGAGCAGTACTTC CASSSGTGAYEQYF
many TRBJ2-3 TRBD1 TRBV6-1 TGTGCCAGCAGACCGACAGGGGTGAAGGCGCAGTATTTT CASRPTGVKAQYF
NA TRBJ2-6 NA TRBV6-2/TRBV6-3 TGTGCCAGCTTCCAGGGAGCTGGGGCCAACGTCCTGACTTTC CASFQGAGANVLTF
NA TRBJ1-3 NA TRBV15 TGTGCCACCCGTCTCGCGCAGCTCTCTGGAAACACCATATATTTT CATRLAQLSGNTIYF
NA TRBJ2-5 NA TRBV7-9 TGTGCCAGCAGCCGTACCGTGGGAACAGAGACCCAGTACTTC CASSRTVGTETQYF
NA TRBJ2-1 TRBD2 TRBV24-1 TGTGCCACCAGTGACTCAAGCGGGGGGGCACCGAACAATGAGCAGTTCTTC CATSDSSGGAPNNEQFF
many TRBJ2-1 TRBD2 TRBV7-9 TGTGCCAGCAGCTTAAAGCGGGGGGCTGGTGAGCAGTTCTTC CASSLKRGAGEQFF
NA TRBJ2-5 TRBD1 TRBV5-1 TGCGCCAGCAGGTCCCTTGGAGACAGGGTCCGGGAGACCCAGTACTTC CASRSLGDRVRETQYF
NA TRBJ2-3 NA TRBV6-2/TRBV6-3 TGTGCCAGCAGTTGGGGAAACCCCACAGATACGCAGTATTTT CASSWGNPTDTQYF
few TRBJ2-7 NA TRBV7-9 TGTGCCAGCAGCTCTTCAAACGAGCAGTACTTC CASSSSNEQYF